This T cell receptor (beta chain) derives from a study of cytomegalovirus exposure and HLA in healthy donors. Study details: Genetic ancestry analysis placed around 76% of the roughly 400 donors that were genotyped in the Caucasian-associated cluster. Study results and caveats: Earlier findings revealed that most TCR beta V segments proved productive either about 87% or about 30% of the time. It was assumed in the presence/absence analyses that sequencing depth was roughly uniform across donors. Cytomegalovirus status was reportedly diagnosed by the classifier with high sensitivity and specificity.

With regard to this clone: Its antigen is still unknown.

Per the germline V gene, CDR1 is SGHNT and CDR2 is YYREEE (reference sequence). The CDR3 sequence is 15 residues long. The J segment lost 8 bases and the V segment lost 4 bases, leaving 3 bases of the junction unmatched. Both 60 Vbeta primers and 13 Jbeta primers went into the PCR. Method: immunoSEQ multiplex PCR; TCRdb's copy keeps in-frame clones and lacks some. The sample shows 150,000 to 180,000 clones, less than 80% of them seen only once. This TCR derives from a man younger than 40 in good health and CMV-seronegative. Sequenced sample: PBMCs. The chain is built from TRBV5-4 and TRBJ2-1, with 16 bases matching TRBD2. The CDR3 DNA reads TGTGCCAGCAGCCAGGGACTAGCGGGGGGGCATGAGCAGTTCTTC. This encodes CASSQGLAGGHEQFF.